This TCR beta chain was documented in a study of OX40 agonist ivuxolimab in advanced cancers. Across the whole study: Patients were treated with ivuxolimab, an agonistic anti-OX40 (CD134) antibody. Study outcomes and limitations: At doses 0.1 to 3.0 mg/kg, CD4+ and CD8+ clones expanded.

A note on this clone: Antigen: not known.

Germline lookup yields CDR1 MNHNS and CDR2 SASEGT. The length of the CDR3 is 13 residues. Deletions cut 4 bases from V and 7 bases from J, with 11 bases between. The table came from immunoSEQ multiplex PCR; TCRdb's copy has only in-frame clones and leaves some out. The sample contains roughly 86,000 clones, about 86% of which appear only once. The V call is TRBV6-1, the J call TRBJ1-5; D is uncertain. The receptor was derived from an adult with an advanced solid tumor such as melanoma, head and neck, liver or kidney cancer. The input for sequencing was CD4+ or CD8+ T cells sorted from blood, taken in a trial of the OX40 agonist ivuxolimab. The chain's CDR3 is CASSGIYTQPQHF. CDR3 coding DNA: TGTGCCAGCAGTGGAATTTACACGCAGCCCCAGCATTTT.